These 12 T cell receptor beta chains came from one sample sequenced in a study of molecular identifiers for immune sequencing clone quantification. From the PCR reads, TCRdb called clonotypes with MiXCR, one entry per CDR3 protein. The table lists a few hundred thousand distinct CDR3 sequences, 20% to 25% of them singletons. The sample consisted of naive CD8+ T cells from blood, with Jurkat cell RNA spiked in. Subset of the sample: FACS-sorted CD8+CD4-CCR7+CD45RA+ naive T cells. These receptors all come from a human donor in good health. Some libraries in this study had Jurkat cell RNA spiked in.

A remark on this clonotype: One end of the junction varies from germline; a read error may be responsible. V and J are TRBV9 and TRBJ2-7; weak D call: TRBD2 (5 bases). CDR3 length: 14 residues. Germline-derived CDR1 and CDR2 are SGDLS and YYNGEE. The CDR3 DNA follows: TGTGCCAGCAGCGTAGTCGGGAACTCCTGCGAGCAGTACTTC. Encoded protein: CASSVVGNSCEQYF.

This chain uses TRBV4-1 with TRBJ2-1; 14 bases are a match to TRBD2. Unmatched junction bases numbered 6, after V lost 4 bases and J lost 7 bases. The CDR3 spans 16 residues. Germline lookup yields CDR1 MGHRA and CDR2 YSYEKL. CDR3 loop: CASSPEGLAGGNEQFF. As DNA, the CDR3 is TGCGCCAGCAGCCCAGAAGGACTAGCGGGGGGTAATGAGCAGTTCTTC.

This chain connects TRBV27 to TRBJ2-7; D might be TRBD1 (5 bases). CDR3 length equals 12 residues. With 3 bases removed from V and 11 bases from J, the gap between germline ends came to 14 bases. CDR1 is MNHEY, CDR2 SMNVEV, per germline (reference sequence). The CDR3 DNA reads as TGTGCCAGCAGTTTTACCCGACAGCCTGAGTACTTC. It specifies CASSFTRQPEYF.

J is TRBJ2-5 and V is TRBV11-2, with D uncertain. The germline gives CDR1 SGHAT, CDR2 FQNNGV. This CDR3 comprises 12 residues. The V end lost 1 base, the J end lost 5 bases, and 5 bases lay between the germline ends. The CDR3 bases are TGTGCCAGCAGCTTAGTGAAGGAGACCCAGTACTTC. Amino acid sequence: CASSLVKETQYF.

Note on this clonotype: A much larger clone is a single base away; this may be a read error. The V gene is TRBV12-3 or TRBV12-4, the J gene TRBJ2-3; 11 bases map to TRBD2. This CDR3 region has 16 residues. The CDR3 loop reads CASSPSGGPSLDTRYF. CDR3 bases: TGTGCCAGCAGTCCTAGCGGGGGGCCCTCACTGGATACGCGGTATTTT.

This clonotype appeared many times. The chain combines TRBV30 with TRBJ1-3; D may be TRBD1 (5 bases). CDR1 GTSNPN and CDR2 SVGIG come from the germline V gene (reference sequence). The CDR3 runs 15 residues. V shed 4 bases and J shed 0 bases, with 13 bases lying between them. The CDR3 loop is CAWNSGRSSGNTIYF. The CDR3 DNA reads TGTGCCTGGAATTCGGGACGGTCCTCTGGAAACACCATATATTTT.

The chain carries TRBV7-9 and TRBJ2-7, with TRBD2 identical over 9 bases. This CDR3 is built from 15 residues. The germline gives CDR1 SEHNR, CDR2 FQNEAQ (reference sequence). V gave up 5 bases and J gave up 4 bases; unmatched junction bases: 9. CDR3 coding DNA: TGTGCCAGCAGCCCCAGACTAGCGGAAACTTACGAGCAGTACTTC. This translates into CASSPRLAETYEQYF.

This clonotype showed up many times. The rearrangement links TRBV30 to TRBJ2-3; 7 bases align to TRBD2. The CDR3 contains 15 residues. The V gene's germline CDR1 is GTSNPN and CDR2 SVGIG (reference sequence). After removal of 4 bases from V and 2 bases from J, the junction contained 9 bases not matched to a gene. CDR3 DNA sequence: TGTGCCTGGACCGATACTAGCGACCCCACAGATACGCAGTATTTT. Translating gives CAWTDTSDPTDTQYF.

This clonotype was observed at least ten times. The chain employs TRBV6-2 or TRBV6-3 and TRBJ2-6; no definite D call. Germline-derived CDR1 and CDR2 are MNHEY and SVGEGT. V was trimmed by 4 bases and J by 2 bases, leaving 9 bases between them. The CDR3 sequence is 15 residues long. The CDR3 sequence is CASSLGPPGANVLTF. The CDR3 coding sequence is TGTGCCAGCAGTTTGGGCCCCCCTGGGGCCAACGTCCTGACTTTC.

In DNA, the CDR3 is TGTGCCAGCAGCCAAGTTCGGGTGAGCGGGTCAACCGGGGAGCTGTTTTTT. Encoded protein: CASSQVRVSGSTGELFF. This rearrangement joins TRBV14 to TRBJ2-2; tentative D call: TRBD2 (6 bases). The CDR3 consists of 17 residues. CDR1 is SGHDN, CDR2 FVKESK, per germline. Trimming cost V 1 base and J 5 bases, with 17 bases left between them.

Comment on this clonotype: A clone one base away is much larger, so this may be a read error. The chain recombines TRBV4-1 with TRBJ1-2; tentatively, D is TRBD1 (5 bases). The CDR3 runs 15 residues. The ends were cut back, 4 bases at V and 7 bases at J, with 19 bases in the middle. The germline V gene encodes CDR1 MGHRA and CDR2 YSYEKL. The CDR3 nucleotides are TGCGCCAGCAGCCCTTTTATGACAGATGCCTTTGGCTACACCTTC. It codes for CASSPFMTDAFGYTF.

This clonotype was picked up a small number of times. This chain joins TRBV19 and TRBJ2-5; no definite D call. The CDR3 runs to 16 residues. Germline CDR1 reads LNHDA; CDR2 reads SQIVND (reference sequence). V lost 3 bases and J lost 1, with 15 bases in between. CDR3 residues: CASSMISTIRQETQYF. The DNA of the CDR3 is TGTGCCAGTAGTATGATCAGTACAATACGCCAAGAGACCCAGTACTTC.